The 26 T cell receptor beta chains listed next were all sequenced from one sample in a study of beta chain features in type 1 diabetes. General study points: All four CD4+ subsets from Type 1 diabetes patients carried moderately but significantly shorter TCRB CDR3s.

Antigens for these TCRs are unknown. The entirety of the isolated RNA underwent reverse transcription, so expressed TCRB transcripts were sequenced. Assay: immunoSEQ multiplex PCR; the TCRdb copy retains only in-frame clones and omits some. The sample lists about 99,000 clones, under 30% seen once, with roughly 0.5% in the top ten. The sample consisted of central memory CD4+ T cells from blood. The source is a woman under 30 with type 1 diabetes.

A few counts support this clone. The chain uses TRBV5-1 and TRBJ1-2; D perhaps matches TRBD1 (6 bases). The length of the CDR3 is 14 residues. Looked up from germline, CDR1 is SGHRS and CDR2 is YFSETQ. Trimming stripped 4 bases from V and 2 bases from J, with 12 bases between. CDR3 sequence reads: CASSPGQLNYGYTF. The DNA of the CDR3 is TGCGCCAGCAGCCCCGGACAGCTGAACTATGGCTACACCTTC.

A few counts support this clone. The CDR3 bases are TGTGCCAGCAGCTCAAGGGACAGCCCCTATGGCTACACCTTC. This codes for CASSSRDSPYGYTF. The chain links TRBV7-2 to TRBJ1-2, with 7 bases identical to TRBD1. Germline CDR1 and CDR2: SGHTA and FQGNSA. This CDR3 contains 14 residues. The ends lost 4 bases at V and 4 bases at J; junction bases unmatched: 6.

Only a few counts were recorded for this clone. CDR3 in amino acids: CASSRQGTGIYGYTF. CDR3 bases: TGTGCCAGTAGCAGACAAGGGACAGGAATCTATGGCTACACCTTC. The V and J genes are TRBV19 and TRBJ1-2; 8 positions agree with TRBD1. Trimming at V came to 6 bases and at J to 4 bases, leaving 10 bases not matched to a gene. Germline CDR1 reads LNHDA; CDR2 reads SQIVND (reference sequence). The CDR3 loop spans 15 amino acids.

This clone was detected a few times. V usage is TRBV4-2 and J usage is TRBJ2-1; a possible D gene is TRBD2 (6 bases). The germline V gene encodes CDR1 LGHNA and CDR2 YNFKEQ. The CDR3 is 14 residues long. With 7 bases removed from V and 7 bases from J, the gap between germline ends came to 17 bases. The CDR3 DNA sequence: TGTGCCAGCAAGGGGCGGGATGTCGGGAATGAGCAGTTCTTC. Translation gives CASKGRDVGNEQFF.

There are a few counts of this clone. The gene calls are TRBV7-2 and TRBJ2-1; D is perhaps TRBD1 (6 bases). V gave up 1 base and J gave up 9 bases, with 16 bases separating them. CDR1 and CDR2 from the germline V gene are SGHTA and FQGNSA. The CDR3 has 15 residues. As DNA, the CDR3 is TGTGCCAGCAGCTTAGGGGCCGAGGGGGTGCGTGAGCAGTTCTTC. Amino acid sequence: CASSLGAEGVREQFF. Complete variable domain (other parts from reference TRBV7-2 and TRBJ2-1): GAGVSQSPSNKVTEKGKDVELRCDPISGHTALYWYRQSLGQGLEFLIYFQGNSAPDKSGLPSDRFSAERTGGSVSTLTIQRTQQEDSAVYLCASSLGAEGVREQFFGPGTRLTVL.

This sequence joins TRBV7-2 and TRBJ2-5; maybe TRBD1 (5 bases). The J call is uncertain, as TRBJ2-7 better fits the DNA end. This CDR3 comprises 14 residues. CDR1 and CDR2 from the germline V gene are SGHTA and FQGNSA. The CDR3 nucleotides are TGTGCCAGCAGTTCGAGATACGACAGCTACGAGCAGTACTTC. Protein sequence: CASSSRYDSYEQYF.

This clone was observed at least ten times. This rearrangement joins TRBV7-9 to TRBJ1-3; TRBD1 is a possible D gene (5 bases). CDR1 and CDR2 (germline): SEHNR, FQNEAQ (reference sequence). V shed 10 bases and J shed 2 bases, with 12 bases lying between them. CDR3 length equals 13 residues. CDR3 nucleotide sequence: TGTGCCACCCCGCGGGGGACTGGAAACACCATATATTTT. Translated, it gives CATPRGTGNTIYF.

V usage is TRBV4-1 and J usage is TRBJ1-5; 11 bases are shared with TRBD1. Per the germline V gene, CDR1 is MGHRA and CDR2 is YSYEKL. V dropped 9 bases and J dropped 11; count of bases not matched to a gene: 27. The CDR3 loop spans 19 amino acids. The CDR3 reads CARINPGQGVLYLRRAQHF. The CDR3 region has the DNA TGCGCCAGAATTAACCCGGGACAGGGGGTTTTGTACCTAAGACGGGCCCAGCATTTT.

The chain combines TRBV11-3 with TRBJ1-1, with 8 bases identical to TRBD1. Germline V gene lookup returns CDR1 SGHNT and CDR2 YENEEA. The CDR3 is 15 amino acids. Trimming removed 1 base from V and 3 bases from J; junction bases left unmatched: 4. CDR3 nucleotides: TGTGCCAGCAGCTTAGGACAGGGGTGGGACACTGAAGCTTTCTTT. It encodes CASSLGQGWDTEAFF. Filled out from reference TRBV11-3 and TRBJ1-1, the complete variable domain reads EAGVVQSPRYKIIEKKQPVAFWCNPISGHNTLYWYLQNLGQGPELLIRYENEEAVDDSQLPKDRFSAERLKGVDSTLKIQPAELGDSAVYLCASSLGQGWDTEAFFGQGTRLTVV.

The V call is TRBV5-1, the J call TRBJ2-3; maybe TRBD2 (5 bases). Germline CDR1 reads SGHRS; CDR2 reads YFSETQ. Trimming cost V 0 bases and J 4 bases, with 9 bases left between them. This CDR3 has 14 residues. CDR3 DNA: TGCGCCAGCAGCTTGGGACTATCTCCAGATACGCAGTATTTT. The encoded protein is CASSLGLSPDTQYF. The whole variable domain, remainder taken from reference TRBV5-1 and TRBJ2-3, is KAGVTQTPRYLIKTRGQQVTLSCSPISGHRSVSWYQQTPGQGLQFLFEYFSETQRNKGNFPGRFSGRQFSNSRSEMNVSTLELGDSALYLCASSLGLSPDTQYFGPGTRLTVL.

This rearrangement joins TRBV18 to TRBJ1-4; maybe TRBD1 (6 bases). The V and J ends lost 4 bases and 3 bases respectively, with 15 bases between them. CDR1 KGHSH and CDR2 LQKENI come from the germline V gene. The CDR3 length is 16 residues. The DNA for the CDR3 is TGTGCCAGCTCACGTCTTACAGGGATGGCTAATGAAAAACTGTTTTTT. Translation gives CASSRLTGMANEKLFF.

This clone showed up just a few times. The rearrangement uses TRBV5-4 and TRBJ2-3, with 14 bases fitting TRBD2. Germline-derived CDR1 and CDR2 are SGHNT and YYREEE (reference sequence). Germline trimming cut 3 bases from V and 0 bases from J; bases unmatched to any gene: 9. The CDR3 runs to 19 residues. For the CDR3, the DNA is TGTGCCAGCAGCTCGCCGACTAGCGGGAGGGCCCCTAGCACAGATACGCAGTATTTT. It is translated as CASSSPTSGRAPSTDTQYF.

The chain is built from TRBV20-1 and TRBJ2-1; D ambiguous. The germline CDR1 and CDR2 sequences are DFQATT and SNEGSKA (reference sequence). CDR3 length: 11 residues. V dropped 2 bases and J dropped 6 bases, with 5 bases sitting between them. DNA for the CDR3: TGCAGTGCTAGAAGACTCAATGAGCAGTTCTTC. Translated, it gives CSARRLNEQFF.

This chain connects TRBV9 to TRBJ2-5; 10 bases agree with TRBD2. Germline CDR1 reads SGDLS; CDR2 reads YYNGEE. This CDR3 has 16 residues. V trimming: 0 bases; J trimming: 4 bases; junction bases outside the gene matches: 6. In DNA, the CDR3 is TGTGCCAGCAGCGTAGAATCGGGACTAGCGATAGAGACCCAGTACTTC. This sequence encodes CASSVESGLAIETQYF.

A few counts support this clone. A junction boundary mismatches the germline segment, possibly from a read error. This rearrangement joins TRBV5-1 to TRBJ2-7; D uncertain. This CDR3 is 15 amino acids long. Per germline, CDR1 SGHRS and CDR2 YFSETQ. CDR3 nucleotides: TGCGCCAGCAGCGTCCCCTTCTACCCCTCCGACGAGCAGTACTTC. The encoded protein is CASSVPFYPSDEQYF.

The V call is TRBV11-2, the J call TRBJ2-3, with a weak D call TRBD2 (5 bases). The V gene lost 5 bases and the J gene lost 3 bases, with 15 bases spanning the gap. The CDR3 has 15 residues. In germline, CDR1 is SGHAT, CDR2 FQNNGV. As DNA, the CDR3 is TGTGCCAGCAGCCGCCGGACGGGATTGACAGATACGCAGTATTTT. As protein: CASSRRTGLTDTQYF.

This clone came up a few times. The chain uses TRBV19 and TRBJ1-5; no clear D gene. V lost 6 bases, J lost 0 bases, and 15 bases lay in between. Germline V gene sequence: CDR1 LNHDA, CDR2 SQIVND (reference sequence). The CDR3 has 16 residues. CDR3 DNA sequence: TGTGCCAGTAGACAATACCCCGGGAATAGCAATCAGCCCCAGCATTTT. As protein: CASRQYPGNSNQPQHF.

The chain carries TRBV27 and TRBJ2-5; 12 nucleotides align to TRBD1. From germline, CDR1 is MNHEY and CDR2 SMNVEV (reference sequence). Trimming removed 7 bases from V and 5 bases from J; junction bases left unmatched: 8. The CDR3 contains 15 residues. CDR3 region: CASNRDRGRVETQYF. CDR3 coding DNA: TGTGCCAGCAACCGGGACAGGGGGCGCGTGGAGACCCAGTACTTC.

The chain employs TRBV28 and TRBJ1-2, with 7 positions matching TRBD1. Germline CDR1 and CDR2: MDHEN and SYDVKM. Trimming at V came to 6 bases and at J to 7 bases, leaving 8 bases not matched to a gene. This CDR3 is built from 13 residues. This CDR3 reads CASSSGQVFGYTF. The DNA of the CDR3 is TGTGCCAGCAGCTCCGGACAGGTATTTGGCTACACCTTC.

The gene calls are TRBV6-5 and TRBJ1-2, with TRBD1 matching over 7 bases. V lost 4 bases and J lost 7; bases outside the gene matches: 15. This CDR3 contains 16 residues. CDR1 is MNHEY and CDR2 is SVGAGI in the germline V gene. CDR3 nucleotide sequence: TGTGCCAGCAGTTTGGACCGACAGGGCCTTTTCGGTGGCTACACCTTC. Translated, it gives CASSLDRQGLFGGYTF.

The CDR3 coding sequence is TGTGCCACCAGCAGAGGCGCAGGGAGGGCTGGAAACACCATATATTTT. It translates to CATSRGAGRAGNTIYF. This chain connects TRBV15 to TRBJ1-3, with a weak D call TRBD1 (5 bases). Trimming cost V 1 base and J 2 bases, with 12 bases left between them. Looked up from germline, CDR1 is LNHNV and CDR2 is YYDKDF (reference sequence). The CDR3 is 16 residues long.

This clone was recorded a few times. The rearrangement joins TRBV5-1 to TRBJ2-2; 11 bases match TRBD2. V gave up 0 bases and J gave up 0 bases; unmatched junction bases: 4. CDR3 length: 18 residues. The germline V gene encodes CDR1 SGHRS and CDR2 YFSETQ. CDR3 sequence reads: CASSLAVAGGANTGELFF. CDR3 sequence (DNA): TGCGCCAGCAGCTTGGCGGTAGCGGGAGGGGCGAACACCGGGGAGCTGTTTTTT.

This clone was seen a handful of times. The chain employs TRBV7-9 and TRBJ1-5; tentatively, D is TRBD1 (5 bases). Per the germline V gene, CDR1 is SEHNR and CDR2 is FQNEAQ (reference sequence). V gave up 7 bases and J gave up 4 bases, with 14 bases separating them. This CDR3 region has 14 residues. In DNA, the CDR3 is TGTGCCAGCACCAGGGAGGGTAGTAATCAGCCCCAGCATTTT. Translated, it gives CASTREGSNQPQHF. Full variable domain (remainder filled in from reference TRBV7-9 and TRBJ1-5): DTGVSQNPRHKITKRGQNVTFRCDPISEHNRLYWYRQTLGQGPEFLTYFQNEAQLEKSRLLSDRFSAERPKGSFSTLEIQRTEQGDSAMYLCASTREGSNQPQHFGDGTRLSIL.

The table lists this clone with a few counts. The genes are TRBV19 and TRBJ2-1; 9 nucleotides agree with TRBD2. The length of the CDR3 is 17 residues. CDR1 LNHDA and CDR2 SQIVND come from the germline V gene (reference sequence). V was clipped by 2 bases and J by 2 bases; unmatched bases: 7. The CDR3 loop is CASSILGSSGTYNEQFF. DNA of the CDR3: TGTGCCAGTAGTATACTCGGATCTAGCGGGACCTACAATGAGCAGTTCTTC.

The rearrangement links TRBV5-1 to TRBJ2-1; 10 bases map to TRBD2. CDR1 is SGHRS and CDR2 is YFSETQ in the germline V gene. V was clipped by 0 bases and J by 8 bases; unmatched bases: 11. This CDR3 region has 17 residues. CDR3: CASSLASSGSMAHEQFF. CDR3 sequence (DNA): TGCGCCAGCAGCTTGGCGTCTAGCGGGAGTATGGCCCATGAGCAGTTCTTC.

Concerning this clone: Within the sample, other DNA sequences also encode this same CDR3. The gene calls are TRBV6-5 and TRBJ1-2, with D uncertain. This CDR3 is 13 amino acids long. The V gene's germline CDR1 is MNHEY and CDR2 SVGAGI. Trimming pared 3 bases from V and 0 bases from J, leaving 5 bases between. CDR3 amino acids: CASSYGPNYGYTF. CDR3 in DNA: TGTGCCAGCAGTTATGGCCCTAACTATGGCTACACCTTC.